This T cell receptor (beta chain) was profiled in a study of beta chain features in type 1 diabetes. Study results and limitations: Type 1 diabetes patients showed a moderate but significant shortening of TCRB CDR3s in all four CD4+ subsets.

The entirety of the isolated RNA underwent reverse transcription, so expressed TCRB transcripts were sequenced. The method was immunoSEQ multiplex PCR; TCRdb's version includes in-frame clones alone and lacks a portion of them. The sample gives some 350,000 clones, approximately 13% of which show up once; approximately 0.016% is in the top ten. Comment on this clone: No antigen is known for it.

This CDR3 has 18 amino acids. Per germline, CDR1 SGHRS and CDR2 YFSETQ. Losses at the gene ends were 1 base for V and 6 bases for J; bases not matched to a gene: 8. The genes are TRBV5-1 and TRBJ2-2; TRBD2 matches at 14 bases. The TCR comes from a woman younger than 35 with type 1 diabetes. Sample: naive CD4+ T cells from blood. DNA for the CDR3: TGCGCCAGCAGCTTGTCCGGGACTAGCGGGAGCGGTCCCGGGGAGCTGTTTTTT. Its translation is CASSLSGTSGSGPGELFF.